The next 8 T cell receptor beta chains were all read from a single sample in a study of patients and donors after allogeneic stem cell transplantation (dated by TCRdb to 2019 to 2021). To prepare the library, RT-PCR was applied. Sequencer: NextSeq 550. TCRdb trimmed public reads at Q25 via fastp, called clones via MiXCR and kept in-frame beta chains. Every distinct CDR3 protein forms one entry, paired with its most common genes and DNA. The sample has approximately 200,000 distinct CDR3 sequences on record, approximately 41% of them singletons. The top ten clones comprise 33% of the sample. Specimen: blood, either unsorted or a sorted T cell fraction (not recorded which). These receptors were taken from a human donor who was either an allogeneic HSCT recipient or a stem cell or donor lymphocyte infusion donor (not recorded which). It is not recorded whose cells these are; they may come from a transplant donor.

The V and J genes are TRBV6-5 and TRBJ2-2; D gene ambiguous. Per germline, CDR1 MNHEY and CDR2 SVGAGI. V was cut by 0 bases and J by 5 bases, with 7 bases left in between. The CDR3 totals 14 residues. The CDR3 DNA reads as TGTGCCAGCAGTTACTCCGAGGAGACCGGGGAGCTGTTTTTT. Its translation is CASSYSEETGELFF.

The CDR3 DNA reads TGTGCCAGCAGCCCGCACAATGAGCAGTTCTTC. It codes for CASSPHNEQFF. This chain joins TRBV12-3 or TRBV12-4 and TRBJ2-1; unclear D gene. This CDR3 is 11 amino acids long. Trimming cost V 6 bases and J 5 bases, with 5 bases left between them.

The chain combines TRBV6-5 with TRBJ1-4; tentatively, D is TRBD1 (6 bases). The CDR3 runs to 15 residues. The V end was cut by 2 bases, the J end by 6 bases, with 13 bases between. CDR1 and CDR2 from the germline V gene are MNHEY and SVGAGI. DNA of the CDR3: TGTGCCAGCAGTTACCGGGGGGCGAGTGATGAAAAACTGTTTTTT. Translated, it gives CASSYRGASDEKLFF.

The rearrangement joins TRBV20-1 to TRBJ2-1; possibly TRBD2 for D (6 bases). Germline CDR1 reads DFQATT; CDR2 reads SNEGSKA (reference sequence). The CDR3 covers 14 residues. Deletions cut 5 bases from V and 7 bases from J, with 18 bases between. The CDR3 bases are TGCAGTGCTGGGGGGTCCCTGCTTCTAAATGAGCAGTTCTTC. Its protein is CSAGGSLLLNEQFF.

The J gene is TRBJ1-1, the V gene TRBV4-3; D not certain. The CDR3 consists of 16 residues. The V gene's germline CDR1 is LGHNA and CDR2 YSLEER. V shed 5 bases and J shed 2 bases, with 18 bases lying between them. In DNA, the CDR3 is TGCGCCAGCAGCTTAGGTCCGGCCTCCCTTAACACTGAAGCTTTCTTT. It is translated as CASSLGPASLNTEAFF.

This clonotype was detected a few times. This chain links TRBV27 with TRBJ2-7; D not resolved. The CDR3 totals 14 residues. The germline V gene has CDR1 MNHEY and CDR2 SMNVEV (reference sequence). V was pared by 5 bases and J by 1 base, with 12 bases between. The CDR3 region has the DNA TGTGCCAGCAGTAGTTTGTCCGCATCCTACGAGCAGTACTTC. This sequence encodes CASSSLSASYEQYF.

The chain joins TRBV27 to TRBJ1-4; D remains unclear. Trimming removed 3 bases at V and 5 bases at J, with 10 bases between. The germline V gene encodes CDR1 MNHEY and CDR2 SMNVEV (reference sequence). This CDR3 comprises 14 residues. CDR3 DNA sequence: TGTGCCAGCAGTTTGAACGGTAAAAATGAAAAACTGTTTTTT. Amino acid sequence: CASSLNGKNEKLFF.

In its sample, this clonotype was seen a few times. This rearrangement joins TRBV12-3 or TRBV12-4 to TRBJ1-3; possible D gene TRBD1, 5 bases. The CDR3 is 16 residues long. V shed 3 bases and J shed 3 bases, with 15 bases lying between them. The CDR3 DNA follows: TGTGCCAGCAGTTTCCGGGGGGGGGTGTTTGGAAACACCATATATTTT. Amino acids: CASSFRGGVFGNTIYF.